The rows below give T cell receptor beta chains drawn from one sample of a study of T cell changes during pregnancy in multiple sclerosis. Some clones are missing from TCRdb's copy, which holds only in-frame ones; the method was immunoSEQ multiplex PCR. The sample holds some 77,000 clones, approximately 92% seen once. Source: peripheral blood, taken in the second trimester of pregnancy. Receptor source: a female donor in good health, enrolled as a control in a pregnancy study. The conserved cysteine and the conserved F or W are not part of the CDR3 here. D genes are given only for firm matches.

>TRBJ2-1|-|TRBV6-4
ASSADSSYNEQF
>TRBJ2-7|-|TRBV7-9
ASSLRGYEQY
>TRBJ2-7|TRBD2|TRBV25-1
ASRINGLAGFEQY
>TRBJ1-3|-|TRBV9
ASSVDREQSGNTIY
>TRBJ2-5|TRBD1|TRBV5-1
ASSLLQGSQETQY
>TRBJ2-2|-|TRBV5-6
ASSFALYTGELF
>TRBJ2-7|TRBD1|TRBV6-1
ASSEGWDRQY
>TRBJ1-3|TRBD1|TRBV6-6
ASLSQGRSGNTIY
>TRBJ2-1|TRBD1|TRBV4-3
ASSQRQGLYNEQF
>TRBJ2-1|-|TRBV5-8
ASSLGGGSSYNEQF
>TRBJ2-6|-|TRBV5-4
ASSLARSGANVLT
>TRBJ1-2|-|TRBV7-9
ASSSGGYGYT
>TRBJ1-5|TRBD1|TRBV11-2
ASSLSQGYNQPQH
>TRBJ2-5|-|TRBV19
ASSSTAPETQY
>TRBJ2-2|TRBD1|TRBV2
ASSPDRANTGELF